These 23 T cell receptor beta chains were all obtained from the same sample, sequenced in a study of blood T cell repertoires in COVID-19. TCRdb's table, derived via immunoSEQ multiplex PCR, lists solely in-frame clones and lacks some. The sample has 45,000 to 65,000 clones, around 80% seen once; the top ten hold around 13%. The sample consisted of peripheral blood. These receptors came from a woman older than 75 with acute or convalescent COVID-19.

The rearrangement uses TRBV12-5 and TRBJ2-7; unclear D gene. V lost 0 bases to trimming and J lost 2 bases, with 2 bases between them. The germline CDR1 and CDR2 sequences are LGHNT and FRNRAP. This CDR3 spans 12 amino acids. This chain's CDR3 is CASGLVAYEQYF. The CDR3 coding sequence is TGTGCTAGTGGTTTGGTCGCCTACGAGCAGTACTTC. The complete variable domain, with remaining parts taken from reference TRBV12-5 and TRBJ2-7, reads DARVTQTPRHKVTEMGQEVTMRCQPILGHNTVFWYRQTMMQGLELLAYFRNRAPLDDSGMPKDRFSAEMPDATLATLKIQPSEPRDSAVYFCASGLVAYEQYFGPGTRLTVT.

This CDR3 reads CAISDGGQVNQPQHF. CDR3 DNA: TGTGCCATCAGTGACGGGGGGCAGGTCAATCAGCCCCAGCATTTT. The rearrangement uses TRBV10-3 and TRBJ1-5; D possibly corresponds to TRBD1 (6 bases). CDR1 is ENHRY, CDR2 SYGVKD, per germline. V was cut by 3 bases and J by 3 bases, with 12 bases left in between. The CDR3 is 15 residues long.

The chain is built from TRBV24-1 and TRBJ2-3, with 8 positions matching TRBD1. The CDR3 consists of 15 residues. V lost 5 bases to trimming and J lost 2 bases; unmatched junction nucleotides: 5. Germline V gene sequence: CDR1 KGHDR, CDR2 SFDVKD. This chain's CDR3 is CATSVGQGNTDTQYF. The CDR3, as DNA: TGTGCCACCAGTGTAGGACAGGGAAACACAGATACGCAGTATTTT.

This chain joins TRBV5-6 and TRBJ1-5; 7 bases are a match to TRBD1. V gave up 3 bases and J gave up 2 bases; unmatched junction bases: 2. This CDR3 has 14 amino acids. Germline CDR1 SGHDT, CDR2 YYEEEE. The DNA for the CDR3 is TGTGCCAGCAGCTACGGACAGGGCAATCAGCCCCAGCATTTT. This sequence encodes CASSYGQGNQPQHF.

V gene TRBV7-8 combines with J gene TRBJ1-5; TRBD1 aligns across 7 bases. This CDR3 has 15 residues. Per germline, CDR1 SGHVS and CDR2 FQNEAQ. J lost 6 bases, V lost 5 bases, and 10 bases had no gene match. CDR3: CASSLTGALSQPQHF. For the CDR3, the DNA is TGTGCCAGCAGCCTAACAGGGGCGCTTAGTCAGCCCCAGCATTTT. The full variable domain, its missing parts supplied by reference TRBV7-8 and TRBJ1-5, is GAGVSQSPRYKVAKRGQDVALRCDPISGHVSLFWYQQALGQGPEFLTYFQNEAQLDKSGLPSDRFFAERPEGSVSTLKIQRTQQEDSAVYLCASSLTGALSQPQHFGDGTRLSIL.

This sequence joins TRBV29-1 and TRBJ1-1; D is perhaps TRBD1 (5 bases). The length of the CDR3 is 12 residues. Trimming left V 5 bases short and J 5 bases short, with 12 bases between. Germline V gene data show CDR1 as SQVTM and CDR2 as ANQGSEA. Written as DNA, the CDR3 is TGCAGCGTTAAATACGGGGGGACTGAAGCTTTCTTT. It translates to CSVKYGGTEAFF. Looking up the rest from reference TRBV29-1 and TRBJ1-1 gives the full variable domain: SAVISQKPSRDICQRGTSLTIQCQVDSQVTMMFWYRQQPGQSLTLIATANQGSEATYESGFVIDKFPISRPNLTFSTLTVSNMSPEDSSIYLCSVKYGGTEAFFGQGTRLTVV.

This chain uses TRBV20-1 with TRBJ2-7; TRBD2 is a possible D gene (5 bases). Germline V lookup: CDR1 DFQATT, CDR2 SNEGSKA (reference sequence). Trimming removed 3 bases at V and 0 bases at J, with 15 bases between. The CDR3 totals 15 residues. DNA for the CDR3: TGCAGTGCTAGTATTTGGCGGGCACACTCCTACGAGCAGTACTTC. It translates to CSASIWRAHSYEQYF.

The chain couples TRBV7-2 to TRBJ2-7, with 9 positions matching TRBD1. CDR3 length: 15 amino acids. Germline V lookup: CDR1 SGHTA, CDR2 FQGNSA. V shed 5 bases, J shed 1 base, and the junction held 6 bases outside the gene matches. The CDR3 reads CASSPSDRGSYEQYF. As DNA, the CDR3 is TGTGCCAGCAGCCCTTCGGACAGGGGATCCTACGAGCAGTACTTC.

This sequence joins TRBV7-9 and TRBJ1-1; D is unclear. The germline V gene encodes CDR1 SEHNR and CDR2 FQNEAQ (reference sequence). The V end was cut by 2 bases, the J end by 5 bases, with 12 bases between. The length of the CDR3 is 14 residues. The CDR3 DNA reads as TGTGCCAGCAGCTTAAACCCCGGAGGTACTGAAGCTTTCTTT. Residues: CASSLNPGGTEAFF.

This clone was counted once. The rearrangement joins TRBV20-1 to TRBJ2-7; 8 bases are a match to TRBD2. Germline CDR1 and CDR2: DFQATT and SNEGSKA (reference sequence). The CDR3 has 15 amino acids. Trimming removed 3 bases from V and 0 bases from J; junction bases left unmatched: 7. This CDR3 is CSASLFRGGSYEQYF. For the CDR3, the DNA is TGCAGTGCTAGTTTGTTCCGGGGGGGCTCCTACGAGCAGTACTTC.

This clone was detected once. The CDR3 loop is CASSLGGQGQETQYF. In DNA form, the CDR3 reads TGTGCCAGCAGCTTAGGTGGACAGGGTCAAGAGACCCAGTACTTC. The chain uses TRBV13 and TRBJ2-5, with 8 positions matching TRBD1. Looked up from germline, CDR1 is PRHDT and CDR2 is FYEKMQ (reference sequence). The CDR3 extends over 15 amino acids. V was clipped by 0 bases and J by 2 bases; unmatched bases: 2.

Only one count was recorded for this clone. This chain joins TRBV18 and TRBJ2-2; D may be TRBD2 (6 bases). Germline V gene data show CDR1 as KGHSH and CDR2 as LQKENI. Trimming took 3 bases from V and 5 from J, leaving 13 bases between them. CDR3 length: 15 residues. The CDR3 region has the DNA TGTGCCAGCTCACCCAGTGCGGGAATAACCGGGGAGCTGTTTTTT. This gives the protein CASSPSAGITGELFF.

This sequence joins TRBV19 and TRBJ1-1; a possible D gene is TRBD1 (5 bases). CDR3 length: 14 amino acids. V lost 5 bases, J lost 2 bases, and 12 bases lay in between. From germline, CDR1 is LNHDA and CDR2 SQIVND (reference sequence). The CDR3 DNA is TGTGCCAGTAGTGGGGCAGGTCCTAACACTGAAGCTTTCTTT. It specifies CASSGAGPNTEAFF.

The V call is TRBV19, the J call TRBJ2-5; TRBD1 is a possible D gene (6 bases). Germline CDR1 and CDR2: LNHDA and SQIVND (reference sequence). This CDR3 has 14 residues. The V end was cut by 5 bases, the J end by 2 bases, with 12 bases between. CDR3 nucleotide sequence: TGTGCCAGTAGTGTCCAGGGGAATCAAGAGACCCAGTACTTC. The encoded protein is CASSVQGNQETQYF.

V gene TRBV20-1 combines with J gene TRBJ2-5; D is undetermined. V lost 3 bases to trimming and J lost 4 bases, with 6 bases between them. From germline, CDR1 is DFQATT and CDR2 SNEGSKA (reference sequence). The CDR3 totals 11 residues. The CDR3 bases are TGCAGTGCTAGTCATTCAGAGACCCAGTACTTC. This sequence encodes CSASHSETQYF.

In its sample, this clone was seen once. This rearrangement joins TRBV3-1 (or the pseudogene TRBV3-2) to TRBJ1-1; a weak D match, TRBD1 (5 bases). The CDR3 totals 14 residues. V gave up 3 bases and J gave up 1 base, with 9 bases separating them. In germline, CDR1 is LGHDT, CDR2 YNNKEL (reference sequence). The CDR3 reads CASSHYDRNTEAFF. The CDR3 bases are TGTGCCAGCAGCCACTACGACAGGAACACTGAAGCTTTCTTT.

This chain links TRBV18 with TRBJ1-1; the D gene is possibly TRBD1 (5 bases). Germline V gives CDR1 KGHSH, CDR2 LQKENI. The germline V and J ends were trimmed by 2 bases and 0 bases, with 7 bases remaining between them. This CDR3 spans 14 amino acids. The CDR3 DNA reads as TGTGCCAGCTCACCAACAGGAATGAACACTGAAGCTTTCTTT. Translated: CASSPTGMNTEAFF.

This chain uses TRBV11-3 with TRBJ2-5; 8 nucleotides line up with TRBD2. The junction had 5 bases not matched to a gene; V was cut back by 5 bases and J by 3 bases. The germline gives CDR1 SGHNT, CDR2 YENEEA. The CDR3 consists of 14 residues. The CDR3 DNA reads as TGTGCCAGCAGCACCGGGACTAGTGAAGAGACCCAGTACTTC. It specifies CASSTGTSEETQYF.

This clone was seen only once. As DNA, the CDR3 is TGCGCCAGCAGGGAGCACCCTGGGGCCAACGTCCTGACTTTC. The encoded protein is CASREHPGANVLTF. J is TRBJ2-6 and V is TRBV5-1; D call uncertain. CDR3 length: 14 amino acids. The V end lost 5 bases, the J end lost 2 bases, and 8 bases lay between the germline ends. Germline loops: CDR1 SGHRS, CDR2 YFSETQ.

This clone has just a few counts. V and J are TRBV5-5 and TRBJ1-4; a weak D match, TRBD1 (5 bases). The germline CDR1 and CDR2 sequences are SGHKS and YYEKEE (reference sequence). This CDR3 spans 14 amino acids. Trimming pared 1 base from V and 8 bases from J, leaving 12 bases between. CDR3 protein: CASSLFNRGEKLFF. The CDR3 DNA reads TGTGCCAGCAGCTTGTTTAATAGGGGAGAAAAACTGTTTTTT. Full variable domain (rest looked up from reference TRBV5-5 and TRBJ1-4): DAGVTQSPTHLIKTRGQQVTLRCSPISGHKSVSWYQQVLGQGPQFIFQYYEKEERGRGNFPDRFSARQFPNYSSELNVNALLLGDSALYLCASSLFNRGEKLFFGSGTQLSVL.

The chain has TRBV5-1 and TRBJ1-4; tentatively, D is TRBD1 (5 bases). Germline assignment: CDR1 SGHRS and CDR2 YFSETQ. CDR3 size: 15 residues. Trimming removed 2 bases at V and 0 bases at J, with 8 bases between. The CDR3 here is CASSFRTSTNEKLFF. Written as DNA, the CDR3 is TGCGCCAGCAGCTTTCGGACATCAACTAATGAAAAACTGTTTTTT.

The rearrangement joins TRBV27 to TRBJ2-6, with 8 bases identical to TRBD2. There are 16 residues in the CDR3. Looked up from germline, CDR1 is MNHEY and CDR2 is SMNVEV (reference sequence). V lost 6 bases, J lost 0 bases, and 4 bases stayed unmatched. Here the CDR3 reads CASSWSGGSGANVLTF. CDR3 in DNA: TGTGCCAGCAGCTGGAGCGGGGGCTCTGGGGCCAACGTCCTGACTTTC.

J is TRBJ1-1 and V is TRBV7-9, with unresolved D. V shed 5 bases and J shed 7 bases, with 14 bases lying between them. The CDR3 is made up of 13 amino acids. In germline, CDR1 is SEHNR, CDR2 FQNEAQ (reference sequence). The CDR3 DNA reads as TGTGCCAGCAGCCAGTCCCGAGGCGGTGAAGCTTTCTTT. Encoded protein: CASSQSRGGEAFF. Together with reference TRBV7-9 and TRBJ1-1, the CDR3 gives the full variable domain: DTGVSQNPRHKITKRGQNVTFRCDPISEHNRLYWYRQTLGQGPEFLTYFQNEAQLEKSRLLSDRFSAERPKGSFSTLEIQRTEQGDSAMYLCASSQSRGGEAFFGQGTRLTVV.